This passage covers 27 T cell receptor beta chains from one sample sequenced in a study of regulatory T cells in long-lasting Graves disease. Assembly of TCR beta libraries relied on iRepertoire HTBI primers together with Arm-PCR of CDR3 regions. From the multiplex PCR reads, TCRdb called clonotypes with MiXCR, one entry per CDR3 protein. The table lists about 220,000 distinct CDR3 sequences, roughly 20% of them singletons, with roughly 12% in the top ten. Indicated time point: newly diagnosed GD, antithyroid drugs for less than 3 months. With RNA extracted from PBMCs as input, the TCR library was made. These data also formed part of another study, on T cells in Graves' hyperthyroidism and ophthalmopathy.

Sequences were derived from peripheral blood mononuclear cells (PBMCs), sampled at new diagnosis, from a patient treated with antithyroid drugs. These receptor sequences come from a woman in her 30s with Graves disease.

This clonotype occurred many times. This chain joins TRBV12-5 and TRBJ1-5; D gene unclear. The CDR3 is 12 residues long. V was cut by 6 bases and J by 6 bases, with 9 bases left in between. Germline V gene lookup returns CDR1 LGHNT and CDR2 FRNRAP. This CDR3 is CASGWGSQPQHF. CDR3 DNA: TGTGCTAGTGGATGGGGTAGTCAGCCCCAGCATTTT.

This clonotype was found many times. The rearrangement joins TRBV6-5 to TRBJ1-5; D is unresolved. The CDR3 runs to 15 residues. Between the trimmed V and J ends, which lost 0 bases and 0 bases, there was a span of 6 bases. The V gene's germline CDR1 is MNHEY and CDR2 SVGAGI. CDR3 nucleotide sequence: TGTGCCAGCAGTTACTCCGCCGATAGCAATCAGCCCCAGCATTTT. This sequence encodes CASSYSADSNQPQHF.

This chain joins TRBV10-3 and TRBJ1-6; D may be TRBD1 (5 bases). With 11 bases removed from V and 7 bases from J, the gap between germline ends came to 15 bases. The CDR3 has 13 amino acids. Germline loops: CDR1 ENHRY, CDR2 SYGVKD. The CDR3 is CAAGGGGNSPLHF. DNA for the CDR3: TGTGCCGCGGGGGGGGGAGGGAATTCACCCCTCCACTTT.

This clonotype came up many times. The rearrangement uses TRBV7-8 and TRBJ2-5; 7 nucleotides align to TRBD1. Trimming cost V 1 base and J 4 bases; bases outside gene matches: 3. The V gene's germline CDR1 is SGHVS and CDR2 FQNEAQ. This CDR3 has 14 amino acids. The CDR3 region is CASSLEGAGETQYF. The CDR3, as DNA: TGTGCCAGCAGCTTAGAGGGGGCGGGAGAGACCCAGTACTTC.

Ten or more counts support this clonotype. V and J are TRBV2 and TRBJ1-4; TRBD1 might be the D (5 bases). Trimming stripped 8 bases from V and 7 bases from J, with 14 bases between. The CDR3 spans 13 residues. Germline V gene sequence: CDR1 SNHLY, CDR2 FYNNEI. CDR3 residues: CASLGGLREKLFF. Here the CDR3 DNA reads TGTGCCAGCCTGGGGGGTCTGCGTGAAAAACTGTTTTTT.

This clonotype has at least ten counts. The chain carries TRBV5-4 and TRBJ2-7; the D gene is possibly TRBD2 (5 bases). This CDR3 is 12 amino acids long. V lost 4 bases to trimming and J lost 7 bases, with 12 bases between them. Per the germline V gene, CDR1 is SGHNT and CDR2 is YYREEE (reference sequence). The CDR3 region has the DNA TGTGCCAGCAGCCAGGACTTTGGTGAGCAGTACTTC. The encoded protein is CASSQDFGEQYF.

This clonotype was observed at least ten times. V usage is TRBV7-9 and J usage is TRBJ1-1; weak D call: TRBD1 (5 bases). V was shortened by 3 bases and J by 2 bases, with 13 bases between the two germline ends. The germline CDR1 and CDR2 sequences are SEHNR and FQNEAQ (reference sequence). This CDR3 comprises 15 residues. CDR3 loop: CASSLYTGHNTEAFF. The CDR3 DNA sequence: TGTGCCAGCAGCTTGTATACAGGTCATAACACTGAAGCTTTCTTT.

This clonotype was counted at least ten times. The chain is built from TRBV5-4 and TRBJ1-2, with TRBD1 matching over 8 bases. CDR1 is SGHNT and CDR2 is YYREEE in the germline V gene (reference sequence). V dropped 5 bases and J dropped 6; count of bases not matched to a gene: 30. The CDR3 loop spans 21 amino acids. The CDR3 loop is CASRTRTGRGSAKGWDDGYTF. CDR3 DNA: TGTGCCAGCAGAACCCGGACAGGGCGTGGATCTGCGAAAGGGTGGGATGATGGCTACACCTTC. The entire variable domain, with the rest obtained from reference TRBV5-4 and TRBJ1-2, is as follows: ETGVTQSPTHLIKTRGQQVTLRCSSQSGHNTVSWYQQALGQGPQFIFQYYREEENGRGNFPPRFSGLQFPNYSSELNVNALELDDSALYLCASRTRTGRGSAKGWDDGYTFGSGTRLTVV.

This clonotype occurred many times. The chain employs TRBV6-1 and TRBJ2-1, with TRBD2 matching 15 bases. The CDR3 totals 16 residues. CDR1 and CDR2 from the germline V gene are MNHNS and SASEGT. J lost 7 bases, V lost 5 bases, and 6 bases had no gene match. The CDR3 sequence is CASSPWTSGRDNEQFF. CDR3 sequence (DNA): TGTGCCAGCAGTCCCTGGACTAGCGGGAGGGATAATGAGCAGTTCTTC.

Comments on this clonotype: A much larger clone differs from this one at a single base, so this may be a read error. The V gene is TRBV6-1, the J gene TRBJ2-7; possible D gene TRBD1, 5 bases. Germline V gives CDR1 MNHNS, CDR2 SASEGT. Between the trimmed V and J ends, which lost 5 bases and 5 bases, there was a span of 16 bases. The CDR3 has 14 residues. For the CDR3, the DNA is TGTGCCAGCAGTCTAACCGGACAATCCCACGAGCAGTACTTC. It translates to CASSLTGQSHEQYF.

In this sample, this clonotype turned up many times. This sequence joins TRBV2 and TRBJ1-1, with no clear D. Deletions cut 4 bases from V and 3 bases from J, with 3 bases between. There are 11 residues in the CDR3. The V gene's germline CDR1 is SNHLY and CDR2 FYNNEI. The CDR3 is CASSVHTEAFF. In DNA form, the CDR3 reads TGTGCCAGCAGTGTTCACACTGAAGCTTTCTTT.

Many counts were recorded for this clonotype. The chain links TRBV9 to TRBJ1-2; TRBD1 matches 7 bases. Germline CDR1 SGDLS, CDR2 YYNGEE. V lost 0 bases, J lost 2 bases, and 4 bases stayed unmatched. The CDR3 spans 15 residues. The DNA for the CDR3 is TGTGCCAGCAGCGTAGAGGGGGCGGGGAACTATGGCTACACCTTC. The encoded protein is CASSVEGAGNYGYTF.

This clonotype came up many times. The chain combines TRBV28 with TRBJ1-1; the D is unclear. The germline V and J ends were trimmed by 5 bases and 4 bases, with 11 bases remaining between them. The CDR3 length is 13 residues. Germline-derived CDR1 and CDR2 are MDHEN and SYDVKM. The CDR3 is CASSVTQSTEAFF. The CDR3 DNA follows: TGTGCCAGCAGTGTCACACAGAGCACTGAAGCTTTCTTT.

This clonotype was detected ten times or more. The rearrangement joins TRBV4-1 to TRBJ2-1, with 10 bases matching TRBD2. The V gene's germline CDR1 is MGHRA and CDR2 YSYEKL. This CDR3 spans 17 amino acids. V was clipped by 4 bases and J by 5 bases; unmatched bases: 11. The CDR3 sequence: CASSLGPGLASNNEQFF. The CDR3, as DNA: TGCGCCAGCAGCCTCGGACCGGGACTAGCGTCTAACAATGAGCAGTTCTTC.

In its sample, this clonotype was seen many times. The J gene is TRBJ1-5, the V gene TRBV20-1; D is unclear. Germline CDR1 reads DFQATT; CDR2 reads SNEGSKA (reference sequence). V gave up 2 bases and J gave up 4 bases, with 12 bases separating them. The CDR3 length is 14 residues. This CDR3 is CSARPSGVNQPQHF. CDR3 DNA: TGCAGTGCTAGACCCTCAGGTGTAAATCAGCCCCAGCATTTT.

About this clonotype: This likely reflects a read error, since a far larger clone is one base away. The chain carries TRBV6-5 and TRBJ2-3, with D perhaps matching TRBD2 (5 bases). V shed 2 bases and J shed 6 bases, with 12 bases lying between them. There are 14 residues in the CDR3. CDR1 is MNHEY, CDR2 SVGAGI, per germline. The CDR3 DNA reads TGTGCCAGCAGTTACGGACTTGGCGCCGATACGCAGTATTTT. Its translation is CASSYGLGADTQYF.

This clonotype has a count of ten or more. The junction does not match germline at one end; this may be a read error. The chain joins TRBV11-2 to TRBJ2-7; tentatively, D is TRBD1 or TRBD2 (5 bases each). Germline CDR1 and CDR2: SGHAT and FQNNGV. The CDR3 has 14 residues. This CDR3 is CASSLAGASYEQYF. The CDR3 nucleotides read TGCGCCAGCAGCCTTGCCGGGGCATCCTACGAGCAGTACTTC.

This clonotype occurred many times. The V gene is TRBV30, the J gene TRBJ1-1; no definite D call. This CDR3 comprises 10 residues. The germline CDR1 and CDR2 sequences are GTSNPN and SVGIG (reference sequence). Trimming stripped 4 bases from V and 7 bases from J, with 7 bases between. The CDR3 DNA sequence: TGTGCCTGGACGGCGGTTGAAGCTTTCTTT. This gives the protein CAWTAVEAFF.

This clonotype occurred a few times. This may arise from a read error, as a much more abundant clone is one base away. The V gene is TRBV5-1, the J gene TRBJ1-4; D perhaps matches TRBD1 (5 bases). Germline values: CDR1 SGHRS, CDR2 YFSETQ. This CDR3 region has 15 residues. The CDR3 sequence: CASSFGAGWNEKLVF. The CDR3 coding sequence is TGCGCCAGCAGCTTCGGAGCAGGGTGGAATGAAAAACTGGTTTTT.

This clonotype was counted ten times or more. The rearrangement uses TRBV6-2 or TRBV6-3 and TRBJ2-4; D is unclear. Trimming removed 5 bases from V and 1 base from J, with 18 bases in between. This CDR3 comprises 17 residues. Germline CDR1 and CDR2: MNHEY and SVGEGT. The CDR3 region has the DNA TGTGCCAGCAGTGAAGCGATCTCCCTGCCGGCCAAAAACATTCAGTACTTC. Amino acids: CASSEAISLPAKNIQYF.

At least ten counts were recorded for this clonotype. V is TRBV12-3 or TRBV12-4 and J is TRBJ1-2; TRBD1 matches 8 bases. This CDR3 spans 12 amino acids. Losses at the gene ends were 6 bases for V and 9 bases for J; bases not matched to a gene: 6. Here the CDR3 reads CASRHGQGSYTF. In DNA form, the CDR3 reads TGTGCCAGCAGACACGGACAGGGAAGCTACACCTTC.

This clonotype occurred many times. J is TRBJ1-2 and V is TRBV30; 7 nucleotides match TRBD1. Germline CDR1 is GTSNPN and CDR2 is SVGIG (reference sequence). The CDR3 sequence is 15 residues long. J gave up 0 bases and V 3 bases, and 7 bases lay outside the gene matches. The CDR3 nucleotides read TGTGCCTGGAGAGGGGGACAGAGATCTAACTATGGCTACACCTTC. Translated: CAWRGGQRSNYGYTF.

The table lists this clonotype with many counts. The chain combines TRBV19 with TRBJ1-1; D is possibly TRBD1 (5 bases). V lost 5 bases and J lost 4, with 17 bases in between. This CDR3 region has 15 residues. From germline, CDR1 is LNHDA and CDR2 SQIVND (reference sequence). The DNA for the CDR3 is TGTGCCAGTAGTTCCTCTCCGGGGGGGAGCACTGAAGCTTTCTTT. Encoded protein: CASSSSPGGSTEAFF.

This clonotype came up many times. The V call is TRBV5-1, the J call TRBJ2-7, with no clear D. V was trimmed by 3 bases and J by 3 bases, leaving 7 bases between them. The CDR3 is made up of 12 amino acids. Germline CDR1 reads SGHRS; CDR2 reads YFSETQ. The CDR3 DNA is TGCGCCAGCAGCTCCCCAAACTACGAGCAGTACTTC. It yields the protein CASSSPNYEQYF.

Ten or more counts support this clonotype. At one of its ends the junction is not consistent with the germline gene, which may arise from a read error. This chain connects TRBV28 to TRBJ2-1; TRBD2 aligns across 11 bases. This CDR3 is 14 amino acids long. Per germline, CDR1 MDHEN and CDR2 SYDVKM. Written as DNA, the CDR3 is TGTGCCAGCCGTTTAACTAGCGGGAGAAATGAGCAGTTCTTC. Protein product: CASRLTSGRNEQFF.

Ten or more counts support this clonotype. The chain links TRBV7-9 to TRBJ1-1; tentative D call: TRBD1 (6 bases). The V and J ends lost 1 base and 1 base respectively, with 19 bases between them. The CDR3 has 18 residues. The germline CDR1 and CDR2 sequences are SEHNR and FQNEAQ (reference sequence). CDR3 sequence: CASSLGGGNREQNTEAFF. The CDR3 DNA is TGTGCCAGCAGCTTAGGGGGGGGAAACAGGGAACAGAACACTGAAGCTTTCTTT.

J is TRBJ1-2 and V is TRBV7-2; no clear D gene. This CDR3 comprises 15 residues. Germline CDR1 is SGHTA and CDR2 is FQGNSA. Between the trimmed V and J ends, which lost 5 bases and 2 bases, there was a span of 15 bases. The chain's CDR3 is CASSLVSGLNYGYTF. The CDR3 nucleotides read TGTGCCAGCAGCCTCGTCTCGGGCCTCAACTATGGCTACACCTTC.